This is a list of T cell receptor beta chains from one sample in a study of shared clonotypes between healthy human individuals. TCRdb's table, derived via immunoSEQ multiplex PCR, lists solely in-frame clones and lacks some. The profile shows some 2,400,000 clones, more than 90% of them singletons. Sequencing input: naive CD4+ T cells sorted from blood. The receptors here all came from a man in his late teens or twenties in good health. CDR3s include the opening cysteine and the closing phenylalanine or tryptophan. Fields, in order: D gene, J gene, V gene, clone size, CDR3 protein, CDR3 DNA. A D gene is named only where the DNA matches it firmly. Rows give clone size only sometimes, using once, few, many, or a class for an expanded clone.

D: TRBD1; J: TRBJ2-7; V: TRBV18; size: .; CDR3: CASSPFGTGVSEQYF; DNA: TGTGCCAGCTCACCATTTGGGACAGGGGTTTCCGAGCAGTACTTC
D: TRBD2; J: TRBJ2-5; V: TRBV7-2; size: .; CDR3: CASSEYGTSGQGGETQYF; DNA: TGTGCCAGCAGCGAATACGGGACTAGCGGGCAGGGTGGAGAGACCCAGTACTTC
D: .; J: TRBJ2-7; V: TRBV11-2; size: .; CDR3: CASQRANLEQYF; DNA: TGTGCCAGTCAGCGCGCCAACCTAGAGCAGTACTTC
D: .; J: TRBJ2-7; V: TRBV18; size: .; CDR3: CASSPLGEYEQYF; DNA: TGTGCCAGCTCACCACTTGGAGAGTACGAGCAGTACTTC
D: .; J: TRBJ1-3; V: TRBV13; size: .; CDR3: CASSLGHRDGNTIYF; DNA: TGTGCCAGCAGCTTAGGCCACAGGGATGGAAACACCATATATTTT
D: .; J: TRBJ1-3; V: TRBV21-1; size: .; CDR3: CASSDLSRDGENTIYF; DNA: TGTGCCAGCAGCGACCTTTCTAGGGACGGGGAAAACACCATATATTTT
D: .; J: TRBJ2-7; V: TRBV19; size: .; CDR3: CASSMPGNLQEQYF; DNA: TGTGCCAGTAGTATGCCCGGGAACCTACAAGAGCAGTACTTC
D: .; J: TRBJ2-3; V: TRBV11-2; size: .; CDR3: CASSLLYTQYF; DNA: TGTGCCAGCAGCTTATTATATACGCAGTATTTT
D: .; J: TRBJ2-5; V: TRBV18; size: .; CDR3: CASSQGAKETQYF; DNA: TGTGCCAGCTCACAGGGAGCGAAAGAGACCCAGTACTTC
D: .; J: TRBJ1-2; V: TRBV6-1; size: .; CDR3: CASSEVEGFGYTF; DNA: TGTGCCAGCAGTGAAGTGGAAGGGTTTGGCTACACCTTC
D: .; J: TRBJ2-7; V: TRBV5-1; size: .; CDR3: CASSVGTYGHEQYF; DNA: TGCGCCAGCAGCGTTGGGACCTACGGCCACGAGCAGTACTTC
D: TRBD2; J: TRBJ2-5; V: TRBV6-5; size: .; CDR3: CASSYSPGLAVETQYF; DNA: TGTGCCAGCAGTTATTCACCGGGACTAGCGGTGGAGACCCAGTACTTC
D: TRBD2; J: TRBJ2-1; V: TRBV7-2; size: .; CDR3: CASSPLRGGGYNEQFF; DNA: TGTGCCAGCAGCCCACTGAGGGGCGGGGGCTACAATGAGCAGTTCTTC
D: .; J: TRBJ2-3; V: TRBV4-2; size: .; CDR3: CASSLQALGSTDTQYF; DNA: TGTGCCAGCAGCCTACAGGCACTAGGGTCCACAGATACGCAGTATTTT
D: TRBD1; J: TRBJ1-2; V: TRBV10-3; size: .; CDR3: CATLKTGLDYGYTF; DNA: TGTGCCACCCTGAAGACAGGGCTGGACTATGGCTACACCTTC
D: .; J: TRBJ1-3; V: TRBV20-1; size: once; CDR3: CSARADTIYF; DNA: TGCAGTGCTAGGGCGGACACCATATATTTT
D: TRBD1; J: TRBJ1-5; V: TRBV18; size: once; CDR3: CASSADRGTGNQPQHF; DNA: TGTGCCAGCTCAGCGGACAGGGGGACAGGCAATCAGCCCCAGCATTTT